This T cell receptor (beta chain) was captured in a study of shared T cell receptors in the human thymus. The CDR3 has 14 residues. V lost 2 bases and J lost 4, with 9 bases in between. Germline V gene data show CDR1 as MNHEY and CDR2 as SVGAGI. Profiling relied on immunoSEQ multiplex PCR, and the TCRdb table lists in-frame clones only, not all of them. The repertoire has fewer than 700,000 clones, approximately 87% of them found once; the top ten carry 0.0095% to 0.013%. The sample was also linked to a second study, of human thymus T cells. Per that paper: Resections removed during corrective heart surgery provided the thymus tissue used. Thymic TCR repertoires of unrelated people reportedly overlapped highly.

The sample was thymocytes. V usage is TRBV6-5 and J usage is TRBJ2-1; D is perhaps TRBD2 (6 bases). The clonotype comes from a boy under three years old with a congenital heart defect. The CDR3 sequence is CASSYGTFYNEQFF. The CDR3 DNA follows: TGTGCCAGCAGTTACGGGACTTTTTACAATGAGCAGTTCTTC.